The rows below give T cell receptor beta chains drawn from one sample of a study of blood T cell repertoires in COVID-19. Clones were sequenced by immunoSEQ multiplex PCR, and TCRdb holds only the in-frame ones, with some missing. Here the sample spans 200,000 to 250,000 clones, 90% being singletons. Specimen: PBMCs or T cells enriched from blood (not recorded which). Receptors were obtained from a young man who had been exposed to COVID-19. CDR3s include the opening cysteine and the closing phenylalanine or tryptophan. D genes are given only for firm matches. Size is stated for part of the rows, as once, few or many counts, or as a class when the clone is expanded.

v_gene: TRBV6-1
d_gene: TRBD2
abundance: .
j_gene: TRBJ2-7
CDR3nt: TGTGCCAGCAGTGAATATAGCGGGGGGGCCCCCAACGAGCAGTACTTC
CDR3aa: CASSEYSGGAPNEQYF

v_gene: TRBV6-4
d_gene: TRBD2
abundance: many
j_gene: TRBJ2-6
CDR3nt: TGTGCCAGCAGTGACTCAGCGGGGGGGCCTGGGGCCAACGTCCTGACTTTC
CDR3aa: CASSDSAGGPGANVLTF

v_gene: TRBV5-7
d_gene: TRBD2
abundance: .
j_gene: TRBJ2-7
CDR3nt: TGTGCCAGCAGCTCGGGACTAGCGGACTCCTACGAGCAGTACTTC
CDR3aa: CASSSGLADSYEQYF

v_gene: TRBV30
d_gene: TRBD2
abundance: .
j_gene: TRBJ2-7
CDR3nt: TGTGCCTGGAGTGGGAAGCGGGGGGGCTACGAGCAGTACTTC
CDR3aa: CAWSGKRGGYEQYF

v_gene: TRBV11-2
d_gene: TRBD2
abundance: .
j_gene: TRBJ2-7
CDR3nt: TGTGCCAGCAGCTTAGATCTGTTGACTAGCGGGGGCTTTTCGAAGCAGTACTTC
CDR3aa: CASSLDLLTSGGFSKQYF

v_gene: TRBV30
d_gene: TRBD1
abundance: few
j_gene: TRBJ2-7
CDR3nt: TGTGCCTGTCTACCCCGCGGGGGGACAGGGGGGGACGAGCAGTACTTC
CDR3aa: CACLPRGGTGGDEQYF

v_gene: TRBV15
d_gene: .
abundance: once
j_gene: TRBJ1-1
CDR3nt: TGTGCCACCACCCTCGGGTACAGGGAGAACACTGAAGCTTTCTTT
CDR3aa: CATTLGYRENTEAFF

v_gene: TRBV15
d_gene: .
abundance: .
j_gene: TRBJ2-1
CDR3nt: TGTGCCACCAGCACGTCCCTAGCAAATGAGCAGTTCTTC
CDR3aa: CATSTSLANEQFF

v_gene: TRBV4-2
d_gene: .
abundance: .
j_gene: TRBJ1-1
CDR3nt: TGTGCCAGCAGCCAAGAAAAGCCGAGCCACACTGAAGCTTTCTTT
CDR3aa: CASSQEKPSHTEAFF

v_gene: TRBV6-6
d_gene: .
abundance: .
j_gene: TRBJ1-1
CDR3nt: TGTGCCAGCAGTCACGTCTTCGGGGGGCTACAGAACACTGAAGCTTTCTTT
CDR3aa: CASSHVFGGLQNTEAFF

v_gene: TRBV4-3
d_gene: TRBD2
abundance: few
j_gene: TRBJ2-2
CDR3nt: TGCGCCAGCAGCCAAGAACTAGCGGGACTCACCGGGGAGCTGTTTTTT
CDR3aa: CASSQELAGLTGELFF

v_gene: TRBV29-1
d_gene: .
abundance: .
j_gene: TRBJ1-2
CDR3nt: TGCAGCGTTGAACGGAGCTATGGCTACACCTTC
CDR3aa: CSVERSYGYTF

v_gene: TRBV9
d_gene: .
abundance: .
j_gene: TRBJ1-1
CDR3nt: TGTGCCAGCAGCGTAGGGGGAGCCTGGAACACTGAAGCTTTCTTT
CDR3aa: CASSVGGAWNTEAFF

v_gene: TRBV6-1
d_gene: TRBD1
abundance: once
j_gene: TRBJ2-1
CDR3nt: TGTGCCAGCAGTGCCTCCGGGACAGGGGACTACAATGAGCAGTTCTTC
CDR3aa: CASSASGTGDYNEQFF

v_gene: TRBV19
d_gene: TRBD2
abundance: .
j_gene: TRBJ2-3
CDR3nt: TGTGCTCCTCCGCATTGGCATCCACCTCGACTAGCGGGGGGGCGTACGCAGTATTTT
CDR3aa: CAPPHWHPPRLAGGRTQYF

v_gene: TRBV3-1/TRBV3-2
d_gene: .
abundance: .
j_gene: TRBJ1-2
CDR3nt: TGTGCCAGCAGCCAAGATAGGCCGGGCAGGAGGTATGGCTACACCTTC
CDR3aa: CASSQDRPGRRYGYTF

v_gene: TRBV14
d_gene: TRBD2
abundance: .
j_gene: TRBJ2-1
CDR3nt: TGTGCCAGCAGCCAAGCTAGCGGGGGGGCCAGTAGTGAGCAGTTCTTC
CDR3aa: CASSQASGGASSEQFF

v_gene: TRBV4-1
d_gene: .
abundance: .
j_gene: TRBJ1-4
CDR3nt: TGCGCCAGCAGCCACCTACTAACTCAATCGGGAGCCCGGGTTGACGAAAAACTGTTTTTT
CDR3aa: CASSHLLTQSGARVDEKLFF

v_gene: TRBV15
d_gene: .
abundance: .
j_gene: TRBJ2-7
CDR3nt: TGTGCCACCAGCAGCCCGGGACAAAATTACGAGCAGTACTTC
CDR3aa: CATSSPGQNYEQYF

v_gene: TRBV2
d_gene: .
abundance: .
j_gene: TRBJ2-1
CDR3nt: TGTGCCAGCAGTCCGCTTGCGGGGGCAAACAATGAGCAGTTCTTC
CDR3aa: CASSPLAGANNEQFF

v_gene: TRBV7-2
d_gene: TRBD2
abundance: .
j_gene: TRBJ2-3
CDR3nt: TGTGCCAGCAGCTTGGGCGGGGGGGCTGATACGCAGTATTTT
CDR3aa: CASSLGGGADTQYF

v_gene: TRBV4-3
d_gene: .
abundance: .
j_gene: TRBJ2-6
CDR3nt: TGCGCCAGCAGGGGGTGGGACACCTCCTCTGGGGCCAACGTCCTGACTTTC
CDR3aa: CASRGWDTSSGANVLTF

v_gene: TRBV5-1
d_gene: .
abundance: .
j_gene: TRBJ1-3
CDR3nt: TGCGCCAGCAGCTGGGCTGGGGGGTACTCTGGAAACACCATATATTTT
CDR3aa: CASSWAGGYSGNTIYF

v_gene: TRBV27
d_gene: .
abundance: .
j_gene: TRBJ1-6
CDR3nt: TGTGCCAGCAGTTTAGGGTATAGGGGTGACCTACTAAGCTCCTATAATTCACCCCTCCACTTT
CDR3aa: CASSLGYRGDLLSSYNSPLHF

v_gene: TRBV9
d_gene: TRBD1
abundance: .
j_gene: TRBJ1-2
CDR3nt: TGTGCCAGCAGCCCGGGGGACAGTAGGACTAACTATGGCTACACCTTC
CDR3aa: CASSPGDSRTNYGYTF

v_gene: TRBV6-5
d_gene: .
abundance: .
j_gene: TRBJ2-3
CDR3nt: TGTGCCAGCACCCGAGAGGGTAGCGGCACAGATACGCAGTATTTT
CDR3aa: CASTREGSGTDTQYF

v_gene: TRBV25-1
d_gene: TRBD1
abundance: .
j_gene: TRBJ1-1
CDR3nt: TGTGCCAGCAGTGAATATGGGACAGGGGCGAACACTGAAGCTTTCTTT
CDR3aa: CASSEYGTGANTEAFF

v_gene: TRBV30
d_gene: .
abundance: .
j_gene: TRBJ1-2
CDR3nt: TGTGCCTGGAGTGAACTCAACGGGTATGGCTACACCTTC
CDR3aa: CAWSELNGYGYTF

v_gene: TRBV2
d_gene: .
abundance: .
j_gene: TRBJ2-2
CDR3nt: TGTGCCAGCAGTGACAGGCTGAACACCGGGGAGCTGTTTTTT
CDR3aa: CASSDRLNTGELFF

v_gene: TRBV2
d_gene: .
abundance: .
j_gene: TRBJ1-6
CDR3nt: TGTGCCAGCAGTGATAGCCATTCACCCCTCCACTTT
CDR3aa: CASSDSHSPLHF

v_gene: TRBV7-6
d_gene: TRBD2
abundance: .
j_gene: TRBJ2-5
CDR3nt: TGTGCCAGCACTAGCGGGAACCAAGAGACCCAGTACTTC
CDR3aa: CASTSGNQETQYF

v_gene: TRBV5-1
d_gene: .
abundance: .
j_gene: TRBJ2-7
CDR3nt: TGCGCCAGCAGCCTGGCGGGATCCGAGCAGTACTTC
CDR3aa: CASSLAGSEQYF

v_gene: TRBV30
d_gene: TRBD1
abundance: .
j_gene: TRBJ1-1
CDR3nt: TGTGCCTGGCAGGGCGACAGGGGCTATAACACTGAAGCTTTCTTT
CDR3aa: CAWQGDRGYNTEAFF

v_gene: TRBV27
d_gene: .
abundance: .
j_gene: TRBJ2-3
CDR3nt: TGTGCCAGCAGTTTAGAAGACAACCACCCAGATACGCAGTATTTT
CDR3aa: CASSLEDNHPDTQYF

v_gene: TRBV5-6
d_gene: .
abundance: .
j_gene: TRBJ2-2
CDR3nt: TGTGCCAGCAGCCCGGGGTGGACCGGGGAGCTGTTTTTT
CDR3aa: CASSPGWTGELFF

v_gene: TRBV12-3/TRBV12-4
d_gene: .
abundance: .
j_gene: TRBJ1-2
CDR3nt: TGTGCCAGCAGCCAGCGGGGAAACTATGGCTACACCTTC
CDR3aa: CASSQRGNYGYTF

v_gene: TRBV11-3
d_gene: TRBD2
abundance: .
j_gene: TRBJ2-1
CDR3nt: TGTGCCAGCAGCTCCCGGACTAGCGGGGGCCCGGGGGACAATGAGCAGTTCTTC
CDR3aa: CASSSRTSGGPGDNEQFF

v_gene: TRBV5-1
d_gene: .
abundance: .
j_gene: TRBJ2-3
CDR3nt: TGCGCCAGCACCCCCCTCCGCGAAAGCACAGATACGCAGTATTTT
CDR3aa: CASTPLRESTDTQYF

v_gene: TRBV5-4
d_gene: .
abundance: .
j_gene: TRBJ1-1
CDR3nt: TGTGCCAGCAGCCCGGAACAGGTGCGGAAGCCAGAAGCTTTCTTT
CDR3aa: CASSPEQVRKPEAFF

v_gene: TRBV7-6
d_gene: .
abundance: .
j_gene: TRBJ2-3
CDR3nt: TGTGCCAGCAGCTTAGCGTACGGTCTGGATACGCAGTATTTT
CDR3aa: CASSLAYGLDTQYF

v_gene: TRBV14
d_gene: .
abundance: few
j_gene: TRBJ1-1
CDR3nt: TGTGCCAGCAGCCTCATCGGAGGGACGTCGAACACTGAAGCTTTCTTT
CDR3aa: CASSLIGGTSNTEAFF

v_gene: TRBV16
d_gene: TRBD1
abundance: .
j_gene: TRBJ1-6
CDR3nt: TGTGCCAGCAGCCTCCAAACAGGGGCTGGTTCACCCCTCCACTTT
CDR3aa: CASSLQTGAGSPLHF

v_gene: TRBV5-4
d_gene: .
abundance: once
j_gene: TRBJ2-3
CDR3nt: TGTGCCACCGGGGCAGGGGGGTCCTCGCGCCCGGATACGCAGTATTTT
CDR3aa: CATGAGGSSRPDTQYF

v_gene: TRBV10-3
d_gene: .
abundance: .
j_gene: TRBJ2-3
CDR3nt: TGTGCCATCGCCAAAGGCGGGTTAAACACAGATACGCAGTATTTT
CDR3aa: CAIAKGGLNTDTQYF

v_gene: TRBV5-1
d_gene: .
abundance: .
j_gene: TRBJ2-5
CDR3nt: TGCGCCAGCAGCCCACTACCCCAAGAGACCCAGTACTTC
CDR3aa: CASSPLPQETQYF

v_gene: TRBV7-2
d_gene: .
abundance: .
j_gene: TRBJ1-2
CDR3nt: TGTGCCAGCAGCCTACTGTCGGGGTTCGACTATGGCTACACCTTC
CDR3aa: CASSLLSGFDYGYTF

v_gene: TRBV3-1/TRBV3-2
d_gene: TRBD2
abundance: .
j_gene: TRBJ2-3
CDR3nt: TGTGCCAGCAGCCAAGATGGGCAGCGGGGGAACACAGATACGCAGTATTTT
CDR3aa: CASSQDGQRGNTDTQYF

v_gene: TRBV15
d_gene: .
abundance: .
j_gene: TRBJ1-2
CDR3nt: TGTGCCACCAGCAGAGCGGGGACTTATGGCTACACCTTC
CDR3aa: CATSRAGTYGYTF